This T cell receptor beta chain was captured in a study of shared clonotypes between healthy human individuals. Study-wide results and limits: It was observed that roughly 4.8% of naive CD4 clonotypes were shared across a handful of donors. There were few donors, and this limited the genetic and exposure-history diversity represented.

Only CD45RO-negative cells positively selected for CCR7 counted as naive CD8 cells, so terminally differentiated effector memory CD45RA+ cells were excluded. Profiling relied on immunoSEQ multiplex PCR, and the TCRdb table lists in-frame clones only, not all of them. The data contain around 2,100,000 clones, over 85% of them seen just once; the ten biggest clones take up less than 1.5%. A remark on this clone: The antigen remains undetermined.

Germline V gene data show CDR1 as GTSNPN and CDR2 as SVGIG (reference sequence). Trimming stripped 0 bases from V and 6 bases from J, with 12 bases between. This CDR3 spans 15 amino acids. The J gene is TRBJ1-6, the V gene TRBV30; D is undetermined. What was sequenced was naive CD8+ T cells sorted from blood. The TCR originated in a man in his late teens or twenties in good health. CDR3 amino acids: CAWSVLDPGNSPLHF. CDR3 DNA sequence: TGTGCCTGGAGTGTTTTGGACCCGGGTAATTCACCCCTCCACTTT.